The 16 T cell receptor beta chains given below trace back to one sample, sequenced in a study of T-cell reconstitution after alpha-beta-depleted transplantation in children. The library targeted TCRbeta and was prepared with unique molecular identifiers. TCRdb analysed the PCR reads with MiXCR anew, one entry per CDR3 protein. The sample includes 600,000 to 700,000 distinct CDR3 sequences, 16% of them seen just once. Material: PBMCs from the stem cell graft donor, obtained from the stem cell graft. These receptors all come from a human donor who donated a stem cell graft to a child with acute myeloid leukemia.

This clonotype was seen at least ten times. This rearrangement joins TRBV20-1 to TRBJ2-5, with D perhaps TRBD2 (6 bases). CDR3 length: 14 amino acids. The V end lost 3 bases, the J end lost 5 bases, and 16 bases lay between the germline ends. The V gene's germline CDR1 is DFQATT and CDR2 SNEGSKA (reference sequence). The CDR3 here is CSASRDSLGETQYF. CDR3 coding DNA: TGCAGTGCTAGCCGGGACTCCCTGGGGGAGACCCAGTACTTC.

This clonotype was detected only a few times. The rearrangement joins TRBV4-3 to TRBJ2-6; D might be TRBD1 (5 bases). There are 19 residues in the CDR3. Trimming removed 1 base at V and 1 base at J, with 17 bases between. Germline V gives CDR1 LGHNA, CDR2 YSLEER. CDR3 bases: TGCGCCAGCAGCCAAGTGTGGGCAGGGTACGGATCTGGGGCCAACGTCCTGACTTTC. Encoded protein: CASSQVWAGYGSGANVLTF.

V and J are TRBV7-2 and TRBJ2-7; TRBD2 matches at 8 bases. J gave up 3 bases and V 6 bases, and 4 bases lay outside the gene matches. The length of the CDR3 is 13 residues. The germline V gene has CDR1 SGHTA and CDR2 FQGNSA. The CDR3 sequence is CASSSLADYEQYF. CDR3 nucleotides: TGTGCCAGCAGTTCACTAGCGGACTACGAGCAGTACTTC.

This clonotype was seen at least ten times. The rearrangement links TRBV29-1 to TRBJ2-1, with D possibly TRBD2 on 6 matching bases. Trimming removed 7 bases at V and 5 bases at J, with 21 bases between. Germline V gene sequence: CDR1 SQVTM, CDR2 ANQGSEA. The length of the CDR3 is 15 residues. The CDR3 region is CSAAGRTWGNNEQFF. CDR3 coding DNA: TGCAGCGCCGCGGGAAGGACTTGGGGGAACAATGAGCAGTTCTTC.

This clonotype has a single count. V usage is TRBV12-2 and J usage is TRBJ2-7; TRBD1, as called in the table, went unchecked against the DNA. TRBV12-2 is shown as a pseudogene. The CDR3 is 15 amino acids. CDR3 sequence (DNA): TGTGCAAGTCGCGGGCAGCGCAGGGGAAAATCCGAGCAGTACTTC. It specifies CASRGQRRGKSEQYF.

This clonotype was counted a few times. The V and J genes are TRBV28 and TRBJ2-7; D perhaps matches TRBD1 (6 bases). V was cut by 6 bases and J by 5 bases, with 17 bases left in between. The CDR3 has 14 amino acids. In germline, CDR1 is MDHEN, CDR2 SYDVKM. The CDR3 reads CASRLGADNNEQYF. CDR3 DNA sequence: TGTGCCAGCAGATTGGGGGCGGATAACAACGAGCAGTACTTC.

This chain links TRBV12-3 or TRBV12-4 with TRBJ2-5; 9 bases are a match to TRBD1. The CDR3 contains 17 residues. Losses at the gene ends were 2 bases for V and 1 base for J; bases not matched to a gene: 8. The CDR3 region has the DNA TGTGCCAGCAGTTTACGGGACAGGGAATCTCCCCAAGAGACCCAGTACTTC. Translating it yields CASSLRDRESPQETQYF.

This clonotype has only a few counts. The genes are TRBV11-2 and TRBJ2-1; D is possibly TRBD1 (5 bases). Germline lookup yields CDR1 SGHAT and CDR2 FQNNGV. This CDR3 contains 15 residues. The ends were cut back, 5 bases at V and 8 bases at J, with 19 bases in the middle. CDR3 protein: CASSPSGQRADEQFF. DNA for the CDR3: TGTGCCAGCAGCCCTTCAGGACAAAGGGCCGATGAGCAGTTCTTC. The variable domain in full, completed from reference TRBV11-2 and TRBJ2-1, reads EAGVAQSPRYKIIEKRQSVAFWCNPISGHATLYWYQQILGQGPKLLIQFQNNGVVDDSQLPKDRFSAERLKGVDSTLKIQPAKLEDSAVYLCASSPSGQRADEQFFGPGTRLTVL.

As DNA, the CDR3 is TGCAGTGCCTCCCGGACAGGGGGGGCCTACGAGCAGTACTTC. Residues: CSASRTGGAYEQYF. The chain uses TRBV20-1 and TRBJ2-7; TRBD1 matches at 10 bases. This CDR3 is built from 14 residues. V dropped 6 bases and J dropped 2; count of bases not matched to a gene: 7. Germline assignment: CDR1 DFQATT and CDR2 SNEGSKA (reference sequence).

The chain carries TRBV20-1 and TRBJ2-3, with TRBD2 matching 13 bases. V shed 5 bases, J shed 2 bases, and the junction held 16 bases outside the gene matches. This CDR3 comprises 19 residues. Germline CDR1 reads DFQATT; CDR2 reads SNEGSKA (reference sequence). DNA for the CDR3: TGCAGTGCTTCCCGGACTAGCGGGGGTGACCTCACAAACACAGATACGCAGTATTTT. This translates into CSASRTSGGDLTNTDTQYF.

This clonotype was recorded at least ten times. The genes are TRBV20-1 and TRBJ1-2, with 7 bases aligning to TRBD1. Unmatched junction bases numbered 10, after V lost 8 bases and J lost 4 bases. This CDR3 contains 13 residues. Looked up from germline, CDR1 is DFQATT and CDR2 is SNEGSKA (reference sequence). The CDR3: CSPGGGRSYGYTF. CDR3 in DNA: TGCAGTCCAGGGGGGGGACGTAGCTATGGCTACACCTTC.

There are a few counts of this clonotype. The chain has TRBV29-1 and TRBJ1-1, with TRBD1 matching over 7 bases. The germline V gene encodes CDR1 SQVTM and CDR2 ANQGSEA. The CDR3 sequence is 11 residues long. Germline trimming cut 7 bases from V and 7 bases from J; bases unmatched to any gene: 6. This CDR3 is CSAKGAREAFF. CDR3 bases: TGCAGCGCGAAGGGGGCCCGTGAAGCTTTCTTT.

The chain combines TRBV5-6 with TRBJ2-2, with D maybe TRBD1 (5 bases). Trimming removed 1 base at V and 3 bases at J, with 10 bases between. Germline assignment: CDR1 SGHDT and CDR2 YYEEEE. The CDR3 sequence is 15 residues long. The CDR3 sequence is CASSLRGSHTGELFF. The DNA of the CDR3 is TGTGCCAGCAGCTTGAGGGGTTCGCACACCGGGGAGCTGTTTTTT.

The chain carries TRBV12-3 or TRBV12-4 and TRBJ1-4; TRBD1 might be the D (6 bases). The CDR3 has 16 residues. Trimming stripped 5 bases from V and 5 bases from J, with 18 bases between. The CDR3 region is CASSPQWTGTNEKLFF. The CDR3 DNA sequence: TGTGCCAGCAGTCCTCAATGGACGGGGACAAATGAAAAACTGTTTTTT.

This clonotype was seen many times. V and J are TRBV20-1 and TRBJ1-1, with D unresolved. The CDR3 spans 12 residues. CDR1 and CDR2 from the germline V gene are DFQATT and SNEGSKA (reference sequence). The germline V and J ends were trimmed by 6 bases and 5 bases, with 13 bases remaining between them. CDR3 DNA: TGCAGTGCCACGGACGGGGTGACTGAAGCTTTCTTT. Translation: CSATDGVTEAFF.

This clonotype was counted between two and nine times. The chain has TRBV5-1 and TRBJ1-3; 8 bases fit TRBD1. The V segment lost 2 bases and the J segment 4 bases; nucleotides outside the gene matches: 2. The CDR3 has 14 residues. Per the germline V gene, CDR1 is SGHRS and CDR2 is YFSETQ. The CDR3 DNA is TGCGCCAGCAGCTTCGCAGGGGGCGGAAACACCATATATTTT. Its protein is CASSFAGGGNTIYF.